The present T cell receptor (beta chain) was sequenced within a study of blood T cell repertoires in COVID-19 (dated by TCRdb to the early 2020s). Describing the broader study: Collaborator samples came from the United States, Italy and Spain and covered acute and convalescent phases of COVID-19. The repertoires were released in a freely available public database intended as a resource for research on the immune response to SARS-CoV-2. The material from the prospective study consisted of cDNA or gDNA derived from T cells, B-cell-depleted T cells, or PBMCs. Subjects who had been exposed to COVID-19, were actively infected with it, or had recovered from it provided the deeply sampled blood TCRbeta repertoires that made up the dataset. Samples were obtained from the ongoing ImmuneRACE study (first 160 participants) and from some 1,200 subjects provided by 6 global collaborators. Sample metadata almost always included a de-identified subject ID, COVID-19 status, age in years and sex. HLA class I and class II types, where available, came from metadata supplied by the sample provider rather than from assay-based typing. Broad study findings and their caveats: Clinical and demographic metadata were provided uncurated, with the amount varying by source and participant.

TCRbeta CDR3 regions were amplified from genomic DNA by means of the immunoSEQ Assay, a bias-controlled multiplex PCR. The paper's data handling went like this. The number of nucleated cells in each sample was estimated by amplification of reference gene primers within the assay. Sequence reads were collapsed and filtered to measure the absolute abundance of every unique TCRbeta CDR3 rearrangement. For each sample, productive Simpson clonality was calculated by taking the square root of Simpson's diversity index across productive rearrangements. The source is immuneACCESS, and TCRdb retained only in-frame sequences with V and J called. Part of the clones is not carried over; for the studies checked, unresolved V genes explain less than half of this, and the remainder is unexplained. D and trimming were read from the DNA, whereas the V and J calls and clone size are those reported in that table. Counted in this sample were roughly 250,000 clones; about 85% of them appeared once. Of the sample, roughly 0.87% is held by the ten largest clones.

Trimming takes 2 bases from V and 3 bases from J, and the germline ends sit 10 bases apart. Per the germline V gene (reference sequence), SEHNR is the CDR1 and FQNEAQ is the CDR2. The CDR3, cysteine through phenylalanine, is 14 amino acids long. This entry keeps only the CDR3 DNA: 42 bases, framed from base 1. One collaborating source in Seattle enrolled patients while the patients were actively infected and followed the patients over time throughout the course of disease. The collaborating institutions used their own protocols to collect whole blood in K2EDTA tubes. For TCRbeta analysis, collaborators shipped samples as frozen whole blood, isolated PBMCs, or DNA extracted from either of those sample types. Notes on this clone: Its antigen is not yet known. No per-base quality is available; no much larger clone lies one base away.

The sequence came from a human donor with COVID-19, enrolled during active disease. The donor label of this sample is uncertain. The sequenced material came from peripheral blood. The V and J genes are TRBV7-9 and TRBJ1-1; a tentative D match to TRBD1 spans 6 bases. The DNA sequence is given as TGTGCCAGCAGCTTATCCAAGGGGGACACTGAAGCTTTCTTT. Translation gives CASSLSKGDTEAFF.